This T cell receptor beta chain derives from a study of blood T cell repertoires in COVID-19. Across the study: Donors in the United States, Italy and Spain gave samples during acute or convalescent COVID-19. PBMCs, B-cell-depleted T cells, or T cells provided the cDNA or gDNA that made up the material.

In the original processing: The authors estimated nucleated cell counts from reference gene primer amplification. The table came from immunoSEQ multiplex PCR; TCRdb's copy has only in-frame clones and leaves some out. D and trimming come from the DNA, and the V and J calls and clone size come from that table. The sample has around 300,000 clones; 75% to 90% are singletons. Germline assignment: CDR1 LGHDT and CDR2 YNNKEL (reference sequence). This CDR3 has 13 amino acids. The V end lost 5 bases, the J end lost 4 bases, and 8 bases lay between the germline ends. Material for sequencing was peripheral blood. This clonotype was sampled from a woman in her twenties or thirties with active or convalescent COVID-19. This chain connects TRBV3-1 (or the pseudogene TRBV3-2) to TRBJ1-4, with a weak D call TRBD1 (6 bases). The CDR3 DNA follows: TGTGCCAGCAGCGGCAGGGGTAATGAAAAACTGTTTTTT. Its protein is CASSGRGNEKLFF.